This T cell receptor (beta chain) is drawn from a study of blood T cell repertoires in COVID-19. Per the authors' pipeline: For nucleated cells, counts were estimated from reference gene primer amplification. Sequenced by immunoSEQ multiplex PCR; TCRdb stores in-frame clones only, minus some. The V and J calls and clone size are taken from that table; D and trimming were inferred from the DNA. This table holds some 250,000 clones, approximately 84% found once. The sample comprised PBMCs or T cells enriched from blood (not recorded which). This receptor was identified in a middle-aged man who had recovered from COVID-19.

DNA for the CDR3: TGTGCCGGATACGGGGGGGCGGAAGATACGCAGTATTTT. It is translated as CAGYGGAEDTQYF. The rearrangement joins TRBV28 to TRBJ2-3; 8 bases line up with TRBD2. Per germline, CDR1 MDHEN and CDR2 SYDVKM. The ends lost 11 bases at V and 5 bases at J; junction bases unmatched: 9. The CDR3 is 13 amino acids.